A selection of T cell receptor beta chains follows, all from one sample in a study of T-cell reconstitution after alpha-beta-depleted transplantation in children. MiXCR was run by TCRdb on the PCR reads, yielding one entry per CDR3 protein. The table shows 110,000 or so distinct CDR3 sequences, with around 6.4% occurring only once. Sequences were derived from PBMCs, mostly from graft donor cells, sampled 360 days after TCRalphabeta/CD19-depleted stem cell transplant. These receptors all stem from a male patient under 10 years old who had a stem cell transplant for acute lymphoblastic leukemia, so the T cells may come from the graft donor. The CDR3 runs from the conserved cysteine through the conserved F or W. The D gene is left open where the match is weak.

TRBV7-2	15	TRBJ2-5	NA	CASSLEGWMRETQYF
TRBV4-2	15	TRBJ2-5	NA	CASSQEGLEAETQYF
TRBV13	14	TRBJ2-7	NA	CASSRRGSQGEQYF
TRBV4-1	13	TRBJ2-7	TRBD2	CASSHGEGRDKHF
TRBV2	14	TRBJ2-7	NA	CASSERGGSYEQYF
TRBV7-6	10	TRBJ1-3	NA	CASGGNTIYF
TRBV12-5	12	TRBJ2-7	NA	CASGASDYEQYF
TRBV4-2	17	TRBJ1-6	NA	CASSPGPPVGRGSPLHF
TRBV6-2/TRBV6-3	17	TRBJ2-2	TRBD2	CASLGLAGVAFTGELFF
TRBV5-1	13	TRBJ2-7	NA	CASSLIQGPEQYF
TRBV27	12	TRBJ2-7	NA	CASSWGVYEQYF
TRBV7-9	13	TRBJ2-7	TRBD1	CASSRDRIYEQYF
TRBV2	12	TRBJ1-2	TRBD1	CATLTGDDGYTF
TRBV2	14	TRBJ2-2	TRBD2	CASIGLENTGELFF
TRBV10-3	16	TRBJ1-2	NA	CAIRFSPDRSGAVATF
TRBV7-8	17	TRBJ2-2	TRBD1	CASSRVDRGRFTGELFF
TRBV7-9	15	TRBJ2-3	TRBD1	CASSPMTGTTDTQYF
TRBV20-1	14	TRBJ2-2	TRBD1	CSAQRQGSTGELFF
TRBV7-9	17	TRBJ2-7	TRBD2	CASSEGLAGGPTYEQYF
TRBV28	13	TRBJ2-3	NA	CASSIVIPDTQYF
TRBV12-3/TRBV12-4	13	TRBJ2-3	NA	CASSVYGTDTQYF
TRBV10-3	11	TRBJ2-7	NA	CAIREGGEQYF
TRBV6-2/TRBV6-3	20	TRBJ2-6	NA	CASIYTRPHRWLSGANVLTF
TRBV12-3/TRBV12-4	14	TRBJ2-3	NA	CASSLPPGTDTQYF
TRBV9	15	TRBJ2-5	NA	CASSPYVSLRETQYF
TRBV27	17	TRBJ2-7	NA	CASSFTIGDPGLYEQYF
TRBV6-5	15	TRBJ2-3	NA	CASSYMAGRLNTQYF
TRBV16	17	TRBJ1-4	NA	CASSHSPYRALNEKLFF
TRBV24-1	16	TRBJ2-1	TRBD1	CATSDAGGRSYNEQFF
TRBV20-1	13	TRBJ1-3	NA	CSAPTISGNTIYF
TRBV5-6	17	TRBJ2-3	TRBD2	CASSFLTSGGGTDTQYF
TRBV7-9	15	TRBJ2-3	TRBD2	CASSSLAVLTDTQYF
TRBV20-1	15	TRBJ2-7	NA	CSARDRGGPSYEQYF
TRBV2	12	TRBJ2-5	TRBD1	CASSTFGTVVFF
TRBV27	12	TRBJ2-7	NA	CASSMSPYEQYF
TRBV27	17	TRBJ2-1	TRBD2	CASSLVGSGADYNEQFF
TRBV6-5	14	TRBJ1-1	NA	CASSYTKRGSEAFF
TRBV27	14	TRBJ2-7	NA	CASSQGGRPYEQYF
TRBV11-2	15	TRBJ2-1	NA	CASSPPLGPRNEQFF
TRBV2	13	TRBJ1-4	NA	CACWGTTNEKLFF
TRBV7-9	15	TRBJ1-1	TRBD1	CASSSPRQGNTEAFF
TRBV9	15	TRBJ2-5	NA	CASSVAGRGQETQYF
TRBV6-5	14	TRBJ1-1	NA	CASSYATSRTEAFF
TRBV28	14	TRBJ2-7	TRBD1	CASSFRDSSYEQYF
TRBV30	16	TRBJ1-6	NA	CAWSVSAGARESPLHF
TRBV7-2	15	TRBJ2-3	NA	CASSLVPSYTDTQYF
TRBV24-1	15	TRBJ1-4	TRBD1	CATSDSGQINEKLFF
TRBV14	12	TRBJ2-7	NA	CASSAGYYEQYF
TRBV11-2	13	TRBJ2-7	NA	CASSFQGSHEQYF
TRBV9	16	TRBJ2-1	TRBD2	CASSLRAGGTYNEQFF